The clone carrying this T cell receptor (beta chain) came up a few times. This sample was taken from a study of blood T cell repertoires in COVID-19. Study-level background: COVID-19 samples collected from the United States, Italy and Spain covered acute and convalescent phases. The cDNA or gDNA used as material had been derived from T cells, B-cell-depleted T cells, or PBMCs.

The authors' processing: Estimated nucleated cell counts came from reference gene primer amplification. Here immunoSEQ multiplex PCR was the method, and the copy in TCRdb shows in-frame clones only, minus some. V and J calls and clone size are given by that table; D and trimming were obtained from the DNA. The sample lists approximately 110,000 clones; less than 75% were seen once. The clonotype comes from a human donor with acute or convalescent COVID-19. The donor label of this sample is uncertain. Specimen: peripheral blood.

The CDR3 DNA is TGTGCCGTCAGGGGACGGGACCCATCTCGTGGAAACACCATATATTTT. This translates into CAVRGRDPSRGNTIYF. The chain employs TRBV28 and TRBJ1-3; possibly TRBD1 for D (6 bases). V gave up 11 bases and J gave up 3 bases, with 23 bases separating them. This CDR3 contains 16 residues. Germline V gene sequence: CDR1 MDHEN, CDR2 SYDVKM.